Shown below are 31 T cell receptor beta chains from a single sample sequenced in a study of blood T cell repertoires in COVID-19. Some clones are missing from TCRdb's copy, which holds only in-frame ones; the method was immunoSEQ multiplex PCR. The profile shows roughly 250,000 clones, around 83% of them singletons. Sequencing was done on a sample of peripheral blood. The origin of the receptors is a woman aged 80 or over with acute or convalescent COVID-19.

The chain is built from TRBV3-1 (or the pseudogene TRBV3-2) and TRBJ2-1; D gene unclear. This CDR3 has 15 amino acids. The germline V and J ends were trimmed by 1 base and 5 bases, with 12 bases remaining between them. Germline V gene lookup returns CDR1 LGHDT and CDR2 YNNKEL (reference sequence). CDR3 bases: TGTGCCAGCAGCCAAGTATTCCTCGGTGACAATGAGCAGTTCTTC. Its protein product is CASSQVFLGDNEQFF.

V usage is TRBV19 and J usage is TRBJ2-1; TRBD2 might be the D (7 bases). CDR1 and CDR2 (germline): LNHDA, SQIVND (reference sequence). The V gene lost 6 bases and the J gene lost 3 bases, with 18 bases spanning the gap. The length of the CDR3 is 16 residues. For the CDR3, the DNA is TGTGCCAGTAGCCTCTCCGGACTAGGGGGCTACAATGAGCAGTTCTTC. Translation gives CASSLSGLGGYNEQFF.

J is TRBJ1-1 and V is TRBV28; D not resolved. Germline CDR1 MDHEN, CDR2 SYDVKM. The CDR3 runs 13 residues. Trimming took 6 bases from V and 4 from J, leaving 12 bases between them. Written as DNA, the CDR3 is TGTGCCAGCAGGGAGAATGGTGGCACTGAAGCTTTCTTT. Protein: CASRENGGTEAFF.

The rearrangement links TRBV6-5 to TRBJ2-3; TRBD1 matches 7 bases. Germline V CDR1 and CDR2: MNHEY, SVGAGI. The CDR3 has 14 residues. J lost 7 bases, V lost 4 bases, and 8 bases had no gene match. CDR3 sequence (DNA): TGTGCCAGCAGTTTTAGGGGGCCTCCTCATACGCAGTATTTT. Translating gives CASSFRGPPHTQYF.

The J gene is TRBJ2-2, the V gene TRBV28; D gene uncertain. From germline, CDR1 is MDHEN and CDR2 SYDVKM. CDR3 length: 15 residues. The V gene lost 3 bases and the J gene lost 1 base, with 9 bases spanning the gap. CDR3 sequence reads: CASSFSSVNTGELFF. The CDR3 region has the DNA TGTGCCAGCAGTTTTTCCAGCGTGAACACCGGGGAGCTGTTTTTT.

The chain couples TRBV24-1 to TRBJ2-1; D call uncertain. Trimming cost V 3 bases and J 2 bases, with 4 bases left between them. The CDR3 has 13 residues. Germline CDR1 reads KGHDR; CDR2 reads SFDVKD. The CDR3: CATSDPAYNEQFF. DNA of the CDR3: TGTGCCACCAGTGATCCAGCCTACAATGAGCAGTTCTTC.

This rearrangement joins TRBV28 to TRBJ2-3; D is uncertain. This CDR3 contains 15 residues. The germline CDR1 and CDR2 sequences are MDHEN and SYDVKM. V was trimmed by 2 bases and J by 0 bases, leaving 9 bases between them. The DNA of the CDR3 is TGTGCCAGCAGTTTAGGAGATGGGAGCACAGATACGCAGTATTTT. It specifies CASSLGDGSTDTQYF.

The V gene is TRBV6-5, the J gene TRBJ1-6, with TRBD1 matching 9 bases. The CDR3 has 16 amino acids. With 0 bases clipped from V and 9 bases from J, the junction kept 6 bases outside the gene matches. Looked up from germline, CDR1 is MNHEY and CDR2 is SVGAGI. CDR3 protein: CASSYSAGQGTSPLHF. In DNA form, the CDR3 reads TGTGCCAGCAGTTACTCCGCCGGACAGGGGACTTCACCCCTCCACTTT.

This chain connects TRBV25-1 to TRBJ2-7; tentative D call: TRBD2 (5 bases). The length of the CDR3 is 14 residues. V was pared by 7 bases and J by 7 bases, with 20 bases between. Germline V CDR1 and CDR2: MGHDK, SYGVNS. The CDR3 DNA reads TGTGCCAGCACCACGGGCGAGGGCCTGAGGGAGCAGTACTTC. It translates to CASTTGEGLREQYF.

The CDR3 is CASNGEGRPGTWHF. The CDR3 DNA sequence: TGTGCCAGTAACGGGGAGGGGAGACCAGGTACGTGGCATTTT. This chain connects TRBV19 to TRBJ1-5; D perhaps matches TRBD1 (5 bases). The V gene lost 7 bases and the J gene lost 15 bases, with 25 bases spanning the gap. Germline values: CDR1 LNHDA, CDR2 SQIVND (reference sequence). The CDR3 consists of 14 residues.

CDR3 protein: CASTLGGGPVKNIQYF. CDR3 nucleotide sequence: TGTGCCAGCACCCTGGGCGGGGGGCCGGTCAAAAACATTCAGTACTTC. The J gene is TRBJ2-4, the V gene TRBV6-6; 8 bases are shared with TRBD2. CDR1 and CDR2 (germline): MNHNY, SVGAGI (reference sequence). This CDR3 has 16 residues. The junction had 11 bases not matched to a gene; V was cut back by 7 bases and J by 3 bases.

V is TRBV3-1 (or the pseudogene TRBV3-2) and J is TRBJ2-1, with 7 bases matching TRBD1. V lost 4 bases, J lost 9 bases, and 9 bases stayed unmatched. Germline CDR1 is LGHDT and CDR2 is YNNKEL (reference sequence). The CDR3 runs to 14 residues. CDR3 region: CASSPRRGRTEQFF. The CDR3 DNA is TGTGCCAGCAGCCCCCGAAGGGGGCGGACTGAGCAGTTCTTC.

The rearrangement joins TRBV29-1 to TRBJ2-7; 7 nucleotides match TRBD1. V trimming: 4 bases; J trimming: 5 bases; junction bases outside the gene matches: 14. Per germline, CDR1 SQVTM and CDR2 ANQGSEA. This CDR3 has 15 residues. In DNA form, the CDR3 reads TGCAGCGTTGCGAGGCAGGGGGTAGTTGGCGACGAGCAGTACTTC. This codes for CSVARQGVVGDEQYF.

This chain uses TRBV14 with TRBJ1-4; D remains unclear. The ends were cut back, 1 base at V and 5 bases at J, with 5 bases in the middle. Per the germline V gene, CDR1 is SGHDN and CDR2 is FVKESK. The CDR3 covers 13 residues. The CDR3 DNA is TGTGCCAGCAGCCAAGTGCGAAATGAAAAACTGTTTTTT. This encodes CASSQVRNEKLFF.

CDR3 loop: CAGRGNYGYTF. For the CDR3, the DNA is TGTGCCGGAAGGGGGAACTATGGCTACACCTTC. This chain uses TRBV30 with TRBJ1-2, with a tentative D call TRBD1 (6 bases). Trimming shortened V by 8 bases and J by 2 bases, and 9 bases separated the two germline ends. Germline lookup yields CDR1 GTSNPN and CDR2 SVGIG (reference sequence). This CDR3 is 11 amino acids long.

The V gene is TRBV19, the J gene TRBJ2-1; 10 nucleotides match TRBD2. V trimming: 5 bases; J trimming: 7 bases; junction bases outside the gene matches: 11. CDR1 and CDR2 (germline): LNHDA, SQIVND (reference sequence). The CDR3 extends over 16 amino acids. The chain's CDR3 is CASSELAGKIVNEQFF. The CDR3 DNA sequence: TGTGCCAGTAGTGAACTAGCGGGGAAAATTGTGAATGAGCAGTTCTTC.

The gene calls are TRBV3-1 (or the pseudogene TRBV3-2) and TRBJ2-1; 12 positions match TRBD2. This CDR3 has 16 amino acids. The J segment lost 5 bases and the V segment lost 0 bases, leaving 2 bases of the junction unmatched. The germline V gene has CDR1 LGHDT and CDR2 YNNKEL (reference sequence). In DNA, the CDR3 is TGTGCCAGCAGCCAAGATTGGACTAGCGGGGACAATGAGCAGTTCTTC. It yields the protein CASSQDWTSGDNEQFF.

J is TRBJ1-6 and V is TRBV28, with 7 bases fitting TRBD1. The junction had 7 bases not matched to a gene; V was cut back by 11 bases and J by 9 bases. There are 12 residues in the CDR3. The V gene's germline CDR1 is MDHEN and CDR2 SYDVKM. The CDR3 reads CAVTGVGSPLHF. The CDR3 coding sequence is TGTGCCGTTACAGGGGTGGGTTCACCCCTCCACTTT. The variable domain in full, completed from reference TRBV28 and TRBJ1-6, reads DVKVTQSSRYLVKRTGEKVFLECVQDMDHENMFWYRQDPGLGLRLIYFSYDVKMKEKGDIPEGYSVSREKKERFSLILESASTNQTSMYLCAVTGVGSPLHFGNGTRLTVT.

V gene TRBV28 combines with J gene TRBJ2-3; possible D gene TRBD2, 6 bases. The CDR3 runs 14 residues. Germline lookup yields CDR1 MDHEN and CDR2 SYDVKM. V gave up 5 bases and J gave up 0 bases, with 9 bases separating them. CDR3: CASSSGYSTDTQYF. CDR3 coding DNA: TGTGCCAGCAGTAGCGGGTATAGCACAGATACGCAGTATTTT.

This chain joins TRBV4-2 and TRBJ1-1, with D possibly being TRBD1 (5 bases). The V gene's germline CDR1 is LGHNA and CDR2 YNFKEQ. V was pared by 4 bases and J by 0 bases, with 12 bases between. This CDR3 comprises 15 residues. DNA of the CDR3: TGTGCCAGCAGCCTAACTCAGGGTTTGAACACTGAAGCTTTCTTT. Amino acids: CASSLTQGLNTEAFF.

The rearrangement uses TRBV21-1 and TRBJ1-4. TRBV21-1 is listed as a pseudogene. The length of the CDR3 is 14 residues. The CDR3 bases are TGTGCCAGCCGCTTGAGTGCAACTAATGAAAAACTGTTTTTT. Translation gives CASRLSATNEKLFF.

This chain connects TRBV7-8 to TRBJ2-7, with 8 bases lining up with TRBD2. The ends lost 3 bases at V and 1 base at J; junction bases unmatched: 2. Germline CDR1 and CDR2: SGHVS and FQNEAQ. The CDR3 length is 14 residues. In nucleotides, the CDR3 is TGTGCCAGCAGCTTCGGGAGGGTTTCCTACGAGCAGTACTTC. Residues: CASSFGRVSYEQYF.

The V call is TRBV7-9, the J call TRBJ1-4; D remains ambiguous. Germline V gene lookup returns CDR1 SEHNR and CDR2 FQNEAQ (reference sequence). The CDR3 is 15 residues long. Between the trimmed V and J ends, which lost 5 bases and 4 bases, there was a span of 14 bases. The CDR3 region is CASSPGGAVNEKLFF. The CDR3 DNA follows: TGTGCCAGCAGCCCTGGAGGTGCCGTTAATGAAAAACTGTTTTTT. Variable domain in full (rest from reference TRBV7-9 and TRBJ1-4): DTGVSQNPRHKITKRGQNVTFRCDPISEHNRLYWYRQTLGQGPEFLTYFQNEAQLEKSRLLSDRFSAERPKGSFSTLEIQRTEQGDSAMYLCASSPGGAVNEKLFFGSGTQLSVL.

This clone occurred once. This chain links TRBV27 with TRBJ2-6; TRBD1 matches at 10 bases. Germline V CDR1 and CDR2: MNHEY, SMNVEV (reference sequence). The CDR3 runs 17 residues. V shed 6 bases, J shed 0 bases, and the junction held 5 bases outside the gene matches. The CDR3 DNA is TGTGCCAGCAGGAAGACAGGGGGCAGCTCTGGGGCCAACGTCCTGACTTTC. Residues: CASRKTGGSSGANVLTF.

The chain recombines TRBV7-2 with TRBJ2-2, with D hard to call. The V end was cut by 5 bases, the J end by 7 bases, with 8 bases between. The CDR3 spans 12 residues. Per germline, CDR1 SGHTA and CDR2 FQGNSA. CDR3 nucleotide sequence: TGTGCCAGCAGCCTCCCGGGCGGGGAGCTGTTTTTT. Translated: CASSLPGGELFF.

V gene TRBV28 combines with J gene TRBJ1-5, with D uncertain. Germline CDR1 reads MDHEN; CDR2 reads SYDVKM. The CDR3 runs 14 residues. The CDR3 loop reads CGNHPIGGNQPQHF. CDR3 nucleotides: TGTGGAAACCATCCCATCGGGGGCAATCAGCCCCAGCATTTT.

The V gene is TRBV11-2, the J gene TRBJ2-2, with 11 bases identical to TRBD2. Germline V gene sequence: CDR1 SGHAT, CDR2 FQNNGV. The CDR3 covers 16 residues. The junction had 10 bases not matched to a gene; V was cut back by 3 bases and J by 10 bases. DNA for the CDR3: TGTGCCAGCAGCTTTATCGGGGGACTAGCGGCCCTGGAGCTGTTTTTT. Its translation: CASSFIGGLAALELFF.

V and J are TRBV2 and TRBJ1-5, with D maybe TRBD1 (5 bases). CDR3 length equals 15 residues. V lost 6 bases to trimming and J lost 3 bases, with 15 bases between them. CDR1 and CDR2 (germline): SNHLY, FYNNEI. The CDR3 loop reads CASRAGDGDNQPQHF. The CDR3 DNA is TGTGCCAGCAGGGCGGGGGACGGGGACAATCAGCCCCAGCATTTT.

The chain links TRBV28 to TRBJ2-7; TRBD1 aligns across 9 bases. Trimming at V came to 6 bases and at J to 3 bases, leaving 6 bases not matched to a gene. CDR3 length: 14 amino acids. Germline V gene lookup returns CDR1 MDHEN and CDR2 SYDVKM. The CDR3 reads CASRPGQGIYEQYF. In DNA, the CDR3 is TGTGCCAGCAGGCCCGGACAGGGGATCTACGAGCAGTACTTC. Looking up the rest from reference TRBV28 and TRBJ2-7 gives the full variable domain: DVKVTQSSRYLVKRTGEKVFLECVQDMDHENMFWYRQDPGLGLRLIYFSYDVKMKEKGDIPEGYSVSREKKERFSLILESASTNQTSMYLCASRPGQGIYEQYFGPGTRLTVT.

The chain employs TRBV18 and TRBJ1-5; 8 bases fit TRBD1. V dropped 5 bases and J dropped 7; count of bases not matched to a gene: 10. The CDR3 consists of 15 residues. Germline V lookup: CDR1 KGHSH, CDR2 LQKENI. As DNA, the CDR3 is TGTGCCAGCTCAGCCGGGACAGGAGGTTGGCAGCCCCAGCATTTT. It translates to CASSAGTGGWQPQHF. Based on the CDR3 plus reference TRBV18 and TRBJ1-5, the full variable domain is NAGVMQNPRHLVRRRGQEARLRCSPMKGHSHVYWYRQLPEEGLKFMVYLQKENIIDESGMPKERFSAEFPKEGPSILRIQQVVRGDSAAYFCASSAGTGGWQPQHFGDGTRLSIL.

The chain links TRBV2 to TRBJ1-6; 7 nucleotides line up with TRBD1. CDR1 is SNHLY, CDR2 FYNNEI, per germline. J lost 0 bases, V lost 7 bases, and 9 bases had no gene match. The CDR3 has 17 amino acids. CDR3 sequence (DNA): TGTGCCAGCACCCCGCAGGGGGGTACCTCCTATAATTCACCCCTCCACTTT. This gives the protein CASTPQGGTSYNSPLHF.